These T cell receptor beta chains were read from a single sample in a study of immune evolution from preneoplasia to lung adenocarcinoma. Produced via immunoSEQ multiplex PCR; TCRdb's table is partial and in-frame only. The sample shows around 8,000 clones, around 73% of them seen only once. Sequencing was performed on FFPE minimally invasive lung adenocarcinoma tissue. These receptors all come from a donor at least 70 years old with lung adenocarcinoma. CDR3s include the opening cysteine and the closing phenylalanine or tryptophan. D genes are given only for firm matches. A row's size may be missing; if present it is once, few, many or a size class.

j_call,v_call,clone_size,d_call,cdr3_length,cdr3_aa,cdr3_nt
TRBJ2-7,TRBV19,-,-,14,CASNTGKGPYEQYF,TGTGCCAGCAATACCGGGAAGGGACCCTACGAGCAGTACTTC
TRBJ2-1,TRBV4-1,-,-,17,CASSPTRASSPYNEQFF,TGCGCCAGCAGCCCAACTAGGGCCTCAAGCCCCTACAATGAGCAGTTCTTC
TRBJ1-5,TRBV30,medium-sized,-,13,CAWSVRGDQPQHF,TGTGCCTGGAGTGTCAGAGGGGATCAGCCCCAGCATTTT
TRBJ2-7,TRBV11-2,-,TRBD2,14,CASSRQTSGYEQYF,TGTGCCAGCAGCCGTCAGACTAGCGGGTACGAGCAGTACTTC
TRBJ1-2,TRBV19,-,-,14,CASSDQMGDYGYTF,TGTGCCAGTAGTGACCAGATGGGGGACTATGGCTACACCTTC
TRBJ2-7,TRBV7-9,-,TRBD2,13,CASSLTSGYEQYF,TGTGCCAGCAGCTTAACTAGCGGCTACGAGCAGTACTTC
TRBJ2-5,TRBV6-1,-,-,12,CASSVQRETQYF,TGTGCCAGCAGTGTGCAGCGGGAGACCCAGTACTTC
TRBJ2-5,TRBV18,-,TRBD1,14,CASSRGTGVETQYF,TGTGCCAGCTCACGCGGGACAGGGGTCGAGACCCAGTACTTC
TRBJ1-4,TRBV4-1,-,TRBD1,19,CASSQAGGRGPGSGEKLFF,TGCGCCAGCAGCCAAGCCGGGGGTAGGGGGCCCGGGTCGGGTGAAAAACTGTTTTTT
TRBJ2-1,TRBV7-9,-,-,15,CASSELLVSLNEQFF,TGTGCCAGCAGCGAGCTCTTGGTTAGTTTAAATGAGCAGTTCTTC
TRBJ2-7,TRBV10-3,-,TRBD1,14,CATRQQGGTYEQYF,TGTGCCACTCGCCAACAGGGGGGAACCTACGAGCAGTACTTC
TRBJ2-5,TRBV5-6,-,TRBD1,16,CASSLGQGADLETQYF,TGTGCCAGCAGCTTGGGTCAGGGGGCAGATTTGGAGACCCAGTACTTC
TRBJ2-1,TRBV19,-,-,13,CASSPSSYNEQFF,TGTGCCAGTAGTCCGAGCTCCTACAATGAGCAGTTCTTC
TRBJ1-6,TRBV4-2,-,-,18,CASSQDGSGSSYNSPLHF,TGTGCCAGCAGCCAAGATGGGTCAGGGAGCTCCTATAATTCACCCCTCCACTTT
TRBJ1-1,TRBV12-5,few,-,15,CASALDWGHGTEAFF,TGTGCTAGTGCCTTGGATTGGGGGCACGGCACTGAAGCTTTCTTT
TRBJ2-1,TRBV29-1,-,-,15,CSVEAEYPPGNEQFF,TGCAGCGTTGAAGCGGAGTATCCCCCAGGGAATGAGCAGTTCTTC
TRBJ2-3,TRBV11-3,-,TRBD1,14,CASSPGTATDTQYF,TGTGCCAGCAGCCCAGGGACAGCGACAGATACGCAGTATTTT
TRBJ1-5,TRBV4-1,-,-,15,CASSPGRNSNQPQHF,TGCGCCAGCAGCCCCGGGAGGAATAGCAATCAGCCCCAGCATTTT
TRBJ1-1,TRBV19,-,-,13,CASSPGMNTEAFF,TGTGCCAGTAGTCCTGGCATGAACACTGAAGCTTTCTTT
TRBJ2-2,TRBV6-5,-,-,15,CASTQGRPYTGELFF,TGTGCCAGCACCCAGGGGCGGCCGTACACCGGGGAGCTGTTTTTT
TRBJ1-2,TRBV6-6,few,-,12,CASNQGHYGYTF,TGTGCCAGCAATCAGGGTCACTATGGCTACACCTTC
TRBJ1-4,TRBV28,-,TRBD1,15,CASRANRGLDEKLFF,TGTGCCAGCAGGGCTAACAGGGGCTTAGATGAAAAACTGTTTTTT
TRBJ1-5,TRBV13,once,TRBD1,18,CASSFSGTGGLGNQPQHF,TGTGCCAGCAGCTTTTCCGGGACAGGGGGCTTGGGCAATCAGCCCCAGCATTTT
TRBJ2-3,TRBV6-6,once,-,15,CASNPLTGGADTQYF,TGTGCCAGCAACCCCCTCACAGGGGGGGCAGATACGCAGTATTTT
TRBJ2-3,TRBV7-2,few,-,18,CASSLEFWVAEGIDTQYF,TGTGCCAGCAGCTTAGAGTTCTGGGTAGCGGAGGGGATAGATACGCAGTATTTT
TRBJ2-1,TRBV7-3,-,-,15,CASSLGAGNSNEQFF,TGTGCCAGCAGCTTAGGTGCGGGAAACTCCAATGAGCAGTTCTTC
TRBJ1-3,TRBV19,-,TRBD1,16,CASGSTGGFIGNTIYF,TGTGCCAGTGGATCGACAGGGGGCTTCATCGGAAACACCATATATTTT
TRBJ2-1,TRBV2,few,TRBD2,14,CASRAGGIYNEQFF,TGTGCCAGTCGTGCGGGAGGGATCTACAATGAGCAGTTCTTC
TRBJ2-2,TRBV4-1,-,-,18,CASSQETGSQVRTGELFF,TGCGCCAGCAGCCAAGAGACAGGCTCACAGGTTAGGACCGGGGAGCTGTTTTTT
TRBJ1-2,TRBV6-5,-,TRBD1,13,CASSNRGRYGYTF,TGTGCCAGCAGTAACAGGGGGAGGTATGGCTACACCTTC
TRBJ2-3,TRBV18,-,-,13,CASSGQGPDTQYF,TGTGCCAGCTCGGGCCAGGGGCCAGATACGCAGTATTTT
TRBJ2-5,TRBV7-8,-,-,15,CASSRDGRSVDEQYF,TGTGCCAGCAGCCGGGACGGACGGTCGGTCGATGAGCAGTACTTC
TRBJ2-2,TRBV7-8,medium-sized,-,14,CASSLGSLGGELFF,TGTGCCAGCAGCTTAGGCTCGCTTGGCGGGGAGCTGTTTTTT
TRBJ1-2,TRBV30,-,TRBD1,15,CAWSAMDRGFYGYTF,TGTGCCTGGAGTGCTATGGACAGGGGATTCTATGGCTACACCTTC
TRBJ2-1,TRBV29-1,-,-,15,CSVDDPTGIYNEQFF,TGCAGCGTTGACGACCCGACGGGGATCTACAATGAGCAGTTCTTC
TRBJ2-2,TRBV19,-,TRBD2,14,CASNLAGDVGELFF,TGTGCCAGTAACCTAGCGGGAGATGTGGGGGAGCTGTTTTTT
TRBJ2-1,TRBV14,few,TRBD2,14,CASSKGLAGWGEFF,TGTGCCAGCAGCAAGGGACTAGCGGGATGGGGGGAGTTCTTC
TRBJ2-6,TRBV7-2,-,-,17,CASSRDGASSGANVLTF,TGTGCCAGCAGCAGAGATGGCGCCAGCTCTGGGGCCAACGTCCTGACTTTC
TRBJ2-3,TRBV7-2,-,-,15,CASSFSPGLGNTQYF,TGTGCCAGCAGCTTTTCTCCGGGACTTGGGAATACGCAGTATTTT
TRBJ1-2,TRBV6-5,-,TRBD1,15,CASSPGTGLSIGYTF,TGTGCCAGCAGCCCGGGGACAGGGCTTTCTATTGGCTACACCTTC
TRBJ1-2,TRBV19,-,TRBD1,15,CASSRGPQGARGYTF,TGTGCCAGTAGTAGGGGGCCACAGGGGGCGCGTGGCTACACCTTC
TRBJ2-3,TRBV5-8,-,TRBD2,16,CASSLVVPGGGDTQYF,TGTGCCAGCAGCTTGGTGGTGCCGGGAGGTGGAGATACGCAGTATTTT
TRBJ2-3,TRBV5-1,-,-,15,CASSFVGSSTDTQYF,TGCGCCAGCAGCTTTGTGGGGTCTAGCACAGATACGCAGTATTTT
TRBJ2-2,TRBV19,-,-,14,CASRRELNTGELFF,TGTGCCAGTCGTCGGGAGCTCAACACCGGGGAGCTGTTTTTT
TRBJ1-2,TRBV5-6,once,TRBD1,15,CASSDLQGAGKGYTF,TGTGCCAGCAGCGACCTACAGGGGGCAGGAAAGGGCTACACCTTC
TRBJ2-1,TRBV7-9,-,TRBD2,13,CASSASGNNEQFF,TGTGCCAGCAGTGCTAGCGGAAACAATGAGCAGTTCTTC
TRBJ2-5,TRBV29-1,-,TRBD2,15,CSVEEGTSGRGTQYF,TGCAGCGTTGAGGAAGGGACTAGCGGGAGGGGGACCCAGTACTTC
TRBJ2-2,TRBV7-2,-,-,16,CASSFSGGLGGGELFF,TGTGCCAGCAGCTTTTCCGGGGGCCTGGGTGGCGGGGAGCTGTTTTTT
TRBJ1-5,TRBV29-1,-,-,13,CSVGGANNQPQHF,TGCAGCGTTGGTGGGGCCAACAATCAGCCCCAGCATTTT
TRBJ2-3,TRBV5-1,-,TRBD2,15,CASRVAGERTDTQYF,TGCGCCAGCAGGGTAGCGGGAGAGCGAACAGATACGCAGTATTTT
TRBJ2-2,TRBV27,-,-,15,CASSPRLLVSGELFF,TGTGCCAGCAGTCCGCGCCTACTTGTATCCGGGGAGCTGTTTTTT
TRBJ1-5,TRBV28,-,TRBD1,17,CASSLNHRGRRDQPQHF,TGTGCCAGCAGTTTAAATCACAGGGGGCGTCGGGATCAGCCCCAGCATTTT